These 3 T cell receptor beta chains originate from one sample sequenced in a study of cytomegalovirus exposure and HLA in healthy donors (dated by TCRdb to about 2017). The library was made by the immunoSEQ multiplex PCR assay. For the multiplex PCR, a mixture combining 60 forward primers for TCR Vbeta segments and 13 reverse primers for TCR Jbeta segments was used. Held by TCRdb, this immuneACCESS table contains in-frame sequences only and omits some clones. Under half of the omission traces to an unresolved V gene where checked; the cause of the rest is unknown. For this sample there are tens of thousands of clones; 74% appear just once. The top ten clonotypes cover approximately 5.7% of the sample. Sequenced: PBMCs. The receptors were gathered from a woman between 45 and 60 years old in good health and CMV-seropositive.

The gene calls are TRBV7-9 and TRBJ2-1, with 8 bases fitting TRBD1. The CDR3 contains 14 residues. Germline assignment: CDR1 SEHNR and CDR2 FQNEAQ (reference sequence). V was pared by 5 bases and J by 6 bases, with 6 bases of the junction left unmatched. The CDR3 loop is CASSVRQGINEQFF. The CDR3, as DNA: TGTGCCAGCAGCGTTAGACAGGGGATCAATGAGCAGTTCTTC.

This chain joins TRBV5-6 and TRBJ2-7; 8 nucleotides agree with TRBD1. The CDR3 has 17 residues. J was trimmed by 3 bases and V by 2 bases; bases with no gene match: 13. Germline V gene lookup returns CDR1 SGHDT and CDR2 YYEEEE. CDR3 region: CASSLNPQGAGGYEQYF. As DNA, the CDR3 is TGTGCCAGCAGCTTAAACCCCCAGGGGGCAGGAGGCTACGAGCAGTACTTC. Drawing the rest from reference TRBV5-6 and TRBJ2-7, the complete variable domain is DAGVTQSPTHLIKTRGQQVTLRCSPKSGHDTVSWYQQALGQGPQFIFQYYEEEERQRGNFPDRFSGHQFPNYSSELNVNALLLGDSALYLCASSLNPQGAGGYEQYFGPGTRLTVT.

The chain recombines TRBV5-4 with TRBJ2-2; TRBD2 matches at 11 bases. This CDR3 spans 15 amino acids. Germline V gene sequence: CDR1 SGHNT, CDR2 YYREEE (reference sequence). V was clipped by 4 bases and J by 1 base; unmatched bases: 0. The CDR3 region has the DNA TGTGCCAGCAGCACTAGCGGGGGGAACACCGGGGAGCTGTTTTTT. It yields the protein CASSTSGGNTGELFF.